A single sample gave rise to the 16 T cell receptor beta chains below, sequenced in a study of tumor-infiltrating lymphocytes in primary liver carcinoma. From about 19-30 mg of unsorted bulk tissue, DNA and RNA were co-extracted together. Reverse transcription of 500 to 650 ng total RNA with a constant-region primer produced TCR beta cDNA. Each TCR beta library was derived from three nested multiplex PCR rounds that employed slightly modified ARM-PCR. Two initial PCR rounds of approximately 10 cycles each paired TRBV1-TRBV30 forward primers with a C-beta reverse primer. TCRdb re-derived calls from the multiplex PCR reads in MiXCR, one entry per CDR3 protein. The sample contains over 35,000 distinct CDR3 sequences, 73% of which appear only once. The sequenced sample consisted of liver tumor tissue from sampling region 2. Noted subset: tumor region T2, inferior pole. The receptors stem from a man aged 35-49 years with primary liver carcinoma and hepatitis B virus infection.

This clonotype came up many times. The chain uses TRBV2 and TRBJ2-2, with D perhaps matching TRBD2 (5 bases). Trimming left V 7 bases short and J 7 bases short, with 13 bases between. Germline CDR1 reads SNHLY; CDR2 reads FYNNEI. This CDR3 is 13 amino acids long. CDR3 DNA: TGTGCCAGCAAGGGAGCCTCCTTCGGGGAGCTGTTTTTT. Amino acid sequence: CASKGASFGELFF.

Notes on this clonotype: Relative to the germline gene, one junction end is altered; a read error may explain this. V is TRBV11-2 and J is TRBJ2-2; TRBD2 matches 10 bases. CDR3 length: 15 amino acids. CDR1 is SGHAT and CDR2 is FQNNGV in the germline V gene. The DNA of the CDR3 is TGTGTCAGCAGCTTACTAGCGGGGAACACCGGGGAGCTGTTCTTC. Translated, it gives CVSSLLAGNTGELFF.

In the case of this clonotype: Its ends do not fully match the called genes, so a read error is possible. CDR3 sequence: CASSSSNGANTGELFF. The CDR3 DNA reads TGTGCTAGCAGCTCTTCTAACGGCGCGAACACCGGGGAGCTGTTTTTT. The genes are TRBV11-2 and TRBJ2-2, with no clear D. The CDR3 contains 16 residues. In germline, CDR1 is SGHAT, CDR2 FQNNGV.

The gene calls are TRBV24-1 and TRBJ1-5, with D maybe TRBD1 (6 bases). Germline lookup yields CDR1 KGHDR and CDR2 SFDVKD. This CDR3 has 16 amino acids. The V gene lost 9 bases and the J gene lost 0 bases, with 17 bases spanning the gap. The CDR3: CATRDNVTYSNQPQHF. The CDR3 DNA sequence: TGTGCCACCCGGGACAACGTCACATATAGCAATCAGCCCCAGCATTTT.

CDR3 sequence: CVSSGLGGAGGPSKNIQYF. The CDR3 bases are TGTGTCAGTAGCGGGCTCGGCGGAGCGGGAGGGCCATCCAAAAACATTCAGTACTTC. The rearrangement uses TRBV5-4 and TRBJ2-4; TRBD2 matches at 10 bases. Germline CDR1 reads SGHNT; CDR2 reads YYREEE (reference sequence). This CDR3 region has 19 residues.

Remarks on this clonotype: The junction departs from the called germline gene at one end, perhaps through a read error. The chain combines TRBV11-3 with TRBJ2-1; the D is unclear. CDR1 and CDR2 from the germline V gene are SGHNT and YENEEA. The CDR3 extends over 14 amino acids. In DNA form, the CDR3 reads TGTGCCGGCAGCTTAGGACGGGTGAAAAATGAGCACTTCTTC. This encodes CAGSLGRVKNEHFF.

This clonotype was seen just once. The CDR3 here is CASKPRGAIEELFF. The CDR3 region has the DNA TGTGCCAGCAAACCCCGAGGGGCAATAGAGGAGCTGTTTTTT. The rearrangement uses TRBV6-1 and TRBJ2-2; D tentatively reads TRBD1 or TRBD2 (5 bases each). The CDR3 runs 14 residues. CDR1 is MNHNS and CDR2 is SASEGT in the germline V gene. Trimming took off 7 bases at V and 10 bases at J, with 19 bases between the two ends.

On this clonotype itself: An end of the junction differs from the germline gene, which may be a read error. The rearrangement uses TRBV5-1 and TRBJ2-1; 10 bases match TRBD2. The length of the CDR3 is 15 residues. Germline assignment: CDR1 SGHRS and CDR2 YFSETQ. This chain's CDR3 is CANSRTSGSYNKQFF. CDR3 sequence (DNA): TGCGCCAACAGCCGGACTAGCGGTTCCTACAATAAGCAGTTCTTC.

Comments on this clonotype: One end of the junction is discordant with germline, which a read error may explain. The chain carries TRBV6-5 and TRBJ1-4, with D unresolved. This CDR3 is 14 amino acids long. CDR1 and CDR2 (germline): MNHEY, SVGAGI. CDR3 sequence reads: CAISRGWTNEKPFF. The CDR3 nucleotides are TGTGCCATCAGCCGTGGTTGGACTAATGAAAAACCGTTTTTT.

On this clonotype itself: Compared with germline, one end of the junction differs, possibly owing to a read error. The CDR3 DNA follows: TGTGCCGGCAGCCCAGCGGCAGTTCCCCTCTCAGAGCAGTACTTC. It specifies CAGSPAAVPLSEQYF. This chain links TRBV5-5 with TRBJ2-7, with D maybe TRBD2 (5 bases). The CDR3 is 15 amino acids. CDR1 and CDR2 (germline): SGHKS, YYEKEE (reference sequence).

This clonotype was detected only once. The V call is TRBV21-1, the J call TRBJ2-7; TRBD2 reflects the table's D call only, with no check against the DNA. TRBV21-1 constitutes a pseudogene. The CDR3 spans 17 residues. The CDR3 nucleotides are TGTGCCAGGAGCAAAGAAAGTGGTGGGGGAGGGGCAGACGAGCAGTACTTT. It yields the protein CARSKESGGGGADEQYF.

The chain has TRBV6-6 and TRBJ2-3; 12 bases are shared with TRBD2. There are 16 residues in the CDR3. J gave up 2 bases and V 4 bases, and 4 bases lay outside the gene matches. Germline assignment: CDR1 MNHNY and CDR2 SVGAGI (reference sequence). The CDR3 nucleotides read TGTGCCAGCAGTTCACGACTAGCGGGGGCCACAGATACGCAGTATTTT. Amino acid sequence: CASSSRLAGATDTQYF.

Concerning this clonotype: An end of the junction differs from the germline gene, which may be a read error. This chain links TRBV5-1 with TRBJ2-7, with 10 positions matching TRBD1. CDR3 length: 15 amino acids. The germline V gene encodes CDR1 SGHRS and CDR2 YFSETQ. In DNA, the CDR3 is TGCACCAGCAGCTTGGGACAGGGGAGTCCCTACGAGCAGTACTTC. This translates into CTSSLGQGSPYEQYF.

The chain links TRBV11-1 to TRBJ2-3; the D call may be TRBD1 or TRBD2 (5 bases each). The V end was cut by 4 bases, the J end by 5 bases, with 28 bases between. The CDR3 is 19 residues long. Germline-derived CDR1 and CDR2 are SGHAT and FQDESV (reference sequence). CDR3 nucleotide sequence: TGTGCCAGCAGCTCTGGGGGAAGCTCTGTTGAAGTCCGCAAAGATACGCAGTATTTT. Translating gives CASSSGGSSVEVRKDTQYF.

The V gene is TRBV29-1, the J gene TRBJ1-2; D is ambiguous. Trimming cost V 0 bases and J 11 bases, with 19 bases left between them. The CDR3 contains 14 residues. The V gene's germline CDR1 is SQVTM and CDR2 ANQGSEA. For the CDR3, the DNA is TGCAGCGTTGAAGAGGGCCGCACGTCATACGGTTACACCTTC. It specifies CSVEEGRTSYGYTF.

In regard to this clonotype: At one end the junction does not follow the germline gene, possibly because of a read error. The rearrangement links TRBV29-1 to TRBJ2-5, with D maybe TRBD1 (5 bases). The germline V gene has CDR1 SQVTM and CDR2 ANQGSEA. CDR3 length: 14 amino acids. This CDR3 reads CGVEDVGQGETQYF. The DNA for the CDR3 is TGCGGCGTTGAAGATGTCGGACAAGGAGAGACCCAATATTTC.